This T cell receptor (beta chain) was identified in a study of early T cells in non-severe SARS-CoV-2 infection. For the study at large: From unsorted whole blood, bulk RNA was sequenced, and the chains remained unpaired.

Deletions cut 1 base from V and 5 bases from J, with 6 bases between. Germline CDR1 reads SGHDT; CDR2 reads YYEEEE. CDR3 size: 12 residues. Unique molecular identifiers were added to individual cDNA molecules. TCRdb independently ran MiXCR on the 5' RACE reads; one entry per CDR3 protein. The data show roughly 64,000 distinct CDR3 sequences, 8.8% seen once. The sample consisted of whole blood, taken at baseline. The chain has TRBV5-6 and TRBJ2-5; tentatively, D is TRBD1 (5 bases). The sequence derives from an adult who was a healthcare worker with PCR-confirmed SARS-CoV-2 infection or an uninfected control (not recorded which). DNA for the CDR3: TGTGCCAGCAGCTTGTGGGGCGAGACCCAGTACTTC. Protein product: CASSLWGETQYF.